The 12 T cell receptor beta chains below all came from one sample that was sequenced in a study of cytomegalovirus exposure and HLA in healthy donors. Primers: 60 Vbeta forward and 13 Jbeta reverse. Only in-frame clones appear in the TCRdb table, and some are missing; sequencing was by immunoSEQ multiplex PCR. The sample lists some 50,000 clones, around three quarters occurring once. What was sequenced was PBMCs. These receptors originate from a woman aged 50 to 60 in good health and CMV-seropositive.

This clone has only a few counts. The rearrangement joins TRBV6-6 to TRBJ1-4; no clear D. The CDR3 totals 13 residues. The germline V gene encodes CDR1 MNHNY and CDR2 SVGAGI (reference sequence). V gave up 4 bases and J gave up 8 bases, with 11 bases separating them. This CDR3 is CASSFYLREKLFF. The CDR3 DNA sequence: TGTGCCAGCAGTTTTTACCTCAGGGAAAAACTGTTTTTT.

This clone ranks as medium-sized. The chain has TRBV4-1 and TRBJ1-4, with 8 bases identical to TRBD1. With 3 bases clipped from V and 4 bases from J, the junction kept 10 bases outside the gene matches. Germline CDR1 MGHRA, CDR2 YSYEKL. This CDR3 is 17 amino acids long. CDR3 region: CASSHEPGQAINEKLFF. CDR3 sequence (DNA): TGCGCCAGCAGCCACGAACCGGGACAGGCGATTAATGAAAAACTGTTTTTT.

The gene calls are TRBV30 and TRBJ1-1, with D perhaps matching TRBD1 (5 bases). CDR1 and CDR2 from the germline V gene are GTSNPN and SVGIG (reference sequence). V was clipped by 2 bases and J by 1 base, with 20 bases between them. The CDR3 runs 17 residues. CDR3 residues: CAWSLQSRAWGNTEAFF. The CDR3 DNA sequence: TGTGCCTGGAGTCTTCAATCCAGGGCCTGGGGGAACACTGAAGCTTTCTTT.

The chain uses TRBV11-3 and TRBJ2-5, with D perhaps TRBD2 (6 bases). This CDR3 comprises 15 residues. CDR1 is SGHNT and CDR2 is YENEEA in the germline V gene. V was trimmed by 5 bases and J by 4 bases, leaving 17 bases between them. CDR3 region: CASSLGRGLGETQYF. In DNA form, the CDR3 reads TGTGCCAGCAGCCTAGGACGGGGGTTGGGAGAGACCCAGTACTTC.

The V gene is TRBV5-4, the J gene TRBJ2-3; tentatively, D is TRBD2 (6 bases). The CDR3 runs 14 residues. Germline V gives CDR1 SGHNT, CDR2 YYREEE (reference sequence). Trimming cost V 4 bases and J 2 bases, with 11 bases left between them. The CDR3 here is CASSAWDSTDTQYF. The CDR3 DNA is TGTGCCAGCAGCGCCTGGGACTCCACAGATACGCAGTATTTT.

The rearrangement uses TRBV4-3 and TRBJ2-7; 8 bases are shared with TRBD2. Germline V gives CDR1 LGHNA, CDR2 YSLEER. The CDR3 length is 15 residues. The CDR3 protein is CASSQFRSGGYEHYV. The CDR3 nucleotides read TGCGCCAGCAGCCAATTCCGAAGCGGGGGCTACGAGCATTACGTC.

The V gene is TRBV2, the J gene TRBJ2-1, with a weak D call TRBD2 (6 bases). Trimming left V 10 bases short and J 3 bases short, with 10 bases between. The CDR3 contains 12 residues. CDR1 is SNHLY, CDR2 FYNNEI, per germline. Here the CDR3 DNA reads TGTGCCATCCATAGCGGCTACAATGAGCAGTTCTTC. This encodes CAIHSGYNEQFF.

This sequence joins TRBV4-2 and TRBJ2-1, with D perhaps matching TRBD1 (5 bases). V lost 7 bases, J lost 3 bases, and 16 bases lay in between. Germline values: CDR1 LGHNA, CDR2 YNFKEQ. There are 15 residues in the CDR3. CDR3 DNA sequence: TGTGCCAGCATGGGCCTGAGCAGGGACTACAATGAGCAGTTCTTC. It yields the protein CASMGLSRDYNEQFF.

CDR3 nucleotides: TGTGCCAGCAGTACCAGTTACACTGAAGCTTTCTTT. Encoded protein: CASSTSYTEAFF. This sequence joins TRBV25-1 and TRBJ1-1; no reliable D call. The CDR3 spans 12 residues. Deletions cut 5 bases from V and 3 bases from J, with 7 bases between. The germline CDR1 and CDR2 sequences are MGHDK and SYGVNS.

The CDR3 DNA reads TGTGCCAGCAGCTTTTCAACTGCTGGGGCCAACGTCCTGACTTTC. Translation gives CASSFSTAGANVLTF. This chain uses TRBV7-3 with TRBJ2-6; D is undetermined. The length of the CDR3 is 15 residues. Trimming pared 3 bases from V and 2 bases from J, leaving 8 bases between. Germline V gene lookup returns CDR1 SGHTA and CDR2 FQGTGA.

This chain uses TRBV4-2 with TRBJ2-7; D may be TRBD1 (6 bases). The V end was cut by 4 bases, the J end by 3 bases, with 13 bases between. The CDR3 loop spans 14 amino acids. Germline V gene lookup returns CDR1 LGHNA and CDR2 YNFKEQ. CDR3 residues: CASSPDRKDYEQYF. The CDR3 DNA sequence: TGTGCCAGCAGCCCCGACAGGAAAGACTACGAGCAGTACTTC.

V is TRBV18 and J is TRBJ1-5; D call uncertain. Per the germline V gene, CDR1 is KGHSH and CDR2 is LQKENI. The V gene lost 4 bases and the J gene lost 5 bases, with 12 bases spanning the gap. The CDR3 totals 14 residues. The chain's CDR3 is CASSQSGYYQPQHF. The CDR3 region has the DNA TGTGCCAGCTCACAATCGGGATATTATCAGCCCCAGCATTTT.